This T cell receptor (beta chain) was sequenced for a study of tumor-infiltrating lymphocytes in primary liver carcinoma. A constant-region primer primed TCR beta cDNA synthesis from roughly 520 ng of total RNA. Sequencing libraries for TCR beta derived from three nested multiplex PCR rounds that used slightly modified ARM-PCR. TCRdb re-analysed the multiplex PCR reads in MiXCR, keeping a single row per CDR3 protein. This table holds 40,000 to 60,000 distinct CDR3 sequences, about three quarters found once. Turning to this clonotype: What it recognizes is unknown. A read error may account for a junction end that differs from germline.

Study-wide points: Lower overlap was observed for tumor-adjacent and tumor-blood pairs relative to tumor region pairs. Found in all five tumor regions were only about 7-25% of top clones.

Co-extracted RNA and DNA came from roughly 20-30 mg of unsorted bulk tissue. Chronic HBV infection was present, with no prior treatment. Every tumor sample had over 75% viable tumor cells. The sequence derives from a man aged 35 to 55 with primary liver carcinoma and hepatitis B virus infection. The source material was liver tumor tissue from sampling region 5. Subset here: tumor region T5, tumor centre.

The CDR3 sequence: CASRRDLGGEILFF. CDR3 bases: TGTGCCAGCAGACGAGATCTGGGAGGAGAAATACTGTTTTTT. The rearrangement links TRBV11-2 to TRBJ1-4; unclear D gene. The length of the CDR3 is 14 residues. Germline-derived CDR1 and CDR2 are SGHAT and FQNNGV.